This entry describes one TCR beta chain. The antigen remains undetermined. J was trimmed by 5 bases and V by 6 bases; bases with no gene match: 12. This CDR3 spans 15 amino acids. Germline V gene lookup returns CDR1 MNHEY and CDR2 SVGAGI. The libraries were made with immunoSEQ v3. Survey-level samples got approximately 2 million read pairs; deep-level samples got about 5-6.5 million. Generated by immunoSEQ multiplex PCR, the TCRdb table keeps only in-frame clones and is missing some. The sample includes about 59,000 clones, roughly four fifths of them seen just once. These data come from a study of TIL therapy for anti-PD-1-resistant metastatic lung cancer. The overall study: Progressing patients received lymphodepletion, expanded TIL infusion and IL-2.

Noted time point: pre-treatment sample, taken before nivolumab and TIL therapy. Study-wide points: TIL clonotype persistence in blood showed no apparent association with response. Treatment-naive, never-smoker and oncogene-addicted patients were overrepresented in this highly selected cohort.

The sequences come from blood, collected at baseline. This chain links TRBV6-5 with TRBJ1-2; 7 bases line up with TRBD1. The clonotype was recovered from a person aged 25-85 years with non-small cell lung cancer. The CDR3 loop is CASSPTGAKSYGYTF. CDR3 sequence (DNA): TGTGCCAGCAGCCCAACAGGGGCCAAGAGTTATGGCTACACCTTC.